These 30 T cell receptor beta chains were all obtained from the same sample, sequenced in a study of HIV-infected children after antiretroviral therapy interruption (dated by TCRdb to the late 2010s). To prepare the library, 3' RACE was applied. Sequenced using an Illumina MiSeq. To correct PCR amplification bias, TCR libraries were generated from RNA with a 3' RACE protocol that used unique molecular identifiers. Clones were called with MiXCR by TCRdb after fastp trimmed the public reads at Q25, and only in-frame beta chains were retained. One record per CDR3 amino acid sequence lists the most common genes and DNA. The sample table contains 40,000 to 50,000 distinct CDR3 sequences; only one count was recorded for around 4.1% of them. The ten biggest clones cover approximately 0.7% of the sample. This specimen's treatment or condition label, interpreted: PENTA 11 planned treatment interruption arm or continuous ART arm.

The sequencing used CD45RA+ CD4+ T cells from PBMCs, pooled from several time points, collected from a donor given antiretroviral therapy, either interrupted or continuous. The intended sense of this specimen's cell subset or site label: naive CD4+ CD45RA+ CD45RO- T cells. Receptors originate from a pool of human donors with HIV.

In its sample, this clonotype was seen many times. The chain combines TRBV12-3 or TRBV12-4 with TRBJ1-1; possible D gene TRBD1, 6 bases. There are 13 residues in the CDR3. The V end lost 6 bases, the J end lost 2 bases, and 10 bases lay between the germline ends. This CDR3 reads CASSHRVNTEAFF. The CDR3 bases are TGTGCCAGCAGCCACAGGGTCAACACTGAAGCTTTCTTT.

This clonotype was picked up one time. The chain recombines TRBV18 with TRBJ1-1; D gene uncertain. Trimming removed 6 bases at V and 4 bases at J, with 9 bases between. This CDR3 has 12 residues. CDR1 is KGHSH, CDR2 LQKENI, per germline. The CDR3 DNA is TGTGCCAGCTCCCTCCAATCCACTGAAGCTTTCTTT. This sequence encodes CASSLQSTEAFF.

This clonotype was observed at least ten times. V is TRBV19 and J is TRBJ2-3; no clear D gene. This CDR3 has 13 amino acids. Germline V gives CDR1 LNHDA, CDR2 SQIVND (reference sequence). The V gene lost 1 base and the J gene lost 2 bases, with 4 bases spanning the gap. CDR3 sequence (DNA): TGTGCCAGTAGTATAGGAATCACAGATACGCAGTATTTT. Protein sequence: CASSIGITDTQYF.

The rearrangement joins TRBV11-2 to TRBJ2-2; 10 nucleotides agree with TRBD2. V shed 4 bases and J 5 bases; nucleotides not matched to a gene: 7. The CDR3 is 16 residues long. Germline CDR1 is SGHAT and CDR2 is FQNNGV. CDR3 sequence (DNA): TGTGCCAGCAGCTCGAGCGGGGGGGCTAAGACCGGGGAGCTGTTTTTT. Protein: CASSSSGGAKTGELFF.

This clonotype came up many times. As DNA, the CDR3 is TGCGCCAGCAGCTTGGGTACAGGGCCCAATGAGCAGTTCTTC. Translated, it gives CASSLGTGPNEQFF. The chain joins TRBV5-1 to TRBJ2-1; D perhaps matches TRBD1 (6 bases). The CDR3 is 14 residues long. Trimming stripped 0 bases from V and 6 bases from J, with 10 bases between. Germline assignment: CDR1 SGHRS and CDR2 YFSETQ. Full variable domain (outside the CDR3, taken from reference TRBV5-1 and TRBJ2-1): KAGVTQTPRYLIKTRGQQVTLSCSPISGHRSVSWYQQTPGQGLQFLFEYFSETQRNKGNFPGRFSGRQFSNSRSEMNVSTLELGDSALYLCASSLGTGPNEQFFGPGTRLTVL.

This clonotype was seen ten or more times. The rearrangement joins TRBV3-1 to TRBJ1-3; the match to TRBD1 covers 7 bases. Trimming at V came to 2 bases and at J to 8 bases, leaving 3 bases not matched to a gene. This CDR3 has 13 residues. Germline values: CDR1 LGHDT, CDR2 YNNKEL (reference sequence). As DNA, the CDR3 is TGTGCCAGCAGCCAAACAGGGGTGGACACCATATATTTT. It specifies CASSQTGVDTIYF. The full variable domain, its missing parts supplied by reference TRBV3-1 and TRBJ1-3, is DTAVSQTPKYLVTQMGNDKSIKCEQNLGHDTMYWYKQDSKKFLKIMFSYNNKELIINETVPNRFSPKSPDKAHLNLHINSLELGDSAVYFCASSQTGVDTIYFGEGSWLTVV.

This clonotype was counted at least ten times. The CDR3 spells CASRYRSTADYEQYF. In nucleotides, the CDR3 is TGTGCCAGCAGATATCGTTCGACAGCCGACTACGAGCAGTACTTC. The chain combines TRBV2 with TRBJ2-7; weak D call: TRBD1 (5 bases). The germline CDR1 and CDR2 sequences are SNHLY and FYNNEI. V lost 6 bases and J lost 3, with 18 bases in between. This CDR3 comprises 15 residues.

This clonotype was counted only a few times. V gene TRBV5-1 combines with J gene TRBJ1-6, with a weak D call TRBD1 (5 bases). V lost 0 bases to trimming and J lost 6 bases, with 13 bases between them. Germline V gene lookup returns CDR1 SGHRS and CDR2 YFSETQ. This CDR3 is 16 amino acids long. CDR3 DNA sequence: TGCGCCAGCAGCTTGGAGTTAGGGACGGGTAATTCACCCCTCCACTTT. It translates to CASSLELGTGNSPLHF.

The rearrangement links TRBV5-7 to TRBJ1-1, with TRBD1 matching over 8 bases. TRBV5-7 carries the ORF label, with uncertain function. V lost 2 bases and J lost 3; bases outside the gene matches: 6. The CDR3 spans 15 residues. The CDR3: CASSLAGGMYTEAFF. CDR3 DNA sequence: TGTGCCAGCAGCTTAGCAGGGGGCATGTACACTGAAGCTTTCTTT.

The gene calls are TRBV19 and TRBJ2-3; 7 nucleotides line up with TRBD1. The CDR3 sequence is 15 residues long. Germline V gene sequence: CDR1 LNHDA, CDR2 SQIVND (reference sequence). The J segment lost 1 base and the V segment lost 1 base, leaving 2 bases of the junction unmatched. CDR3 sequence (DNA): TGTGCCAGTAGTATAGTCGGGACAGGCACAGATACGCAGTATTTT. It yields the protein CASSIVGTGTDTQYF. Full variable domain (missing parts from reference TRBV19 and TRBJ2-3): DGGITQSPKYLFRKEGQNVTLSCEQNLNHDAMYWYRQDPGQGLRLIYYSQIVNDFQKGDIAEGYSVSREKKESFPLTVTSAQKNPTAFYLCASSIVGTGTDTQYFGPGTRLTVL.

This clonotype was detected ten times or more. The chain is built from TRBV3-1 and TRBJ1-1; D ambiguous. This CDR3 contains 12 residues. Per the germline V gene, CDR1 is LGHDT and CDR2 is YNNKEL (reference sequence). The ends were cut back, 10 bases at V and 7 bases at J, with 16 bases in the middle. The CDR3 reads CATRKLGSEAFF. In nucleotides, the CDR3 is TGTGCCACCAGAAAACTAGGCAGTGAAGCTTTCTTT. The entire variable domain, with the rest obtained from reference TRBV3-1 and TRBJ1-1, is as follows: DTAVSQTPKYLVTQMGNDKSIKCEQNLGHDTMYWYKQDSKKFLKIMFSYNNKELIINETVPNRFSPKSPDKAHLNLHINSLELGDSAVYFCATRKLGSEAFFGQGTRLTVV.

This clonotype came up many times. The chain has TRBV5-1 and TRBJ2-7, with unresolved D. Trimming took off 0 bases at V and 2 bases at J, with 6 bases between the two ends. Germline assignment: CDR1 SGHRS and CDR2 YFSETQ. This CDR3 is 13 amino acids long. CDR3 region: CASSLASTYEQYF. Here the CDR3 DNA reads TGCGCCAGCAGCTTGGCCTCTACCTACGAGCAGTACTTC.

This clonotype was observed many times. The chain joins TRBV28 to TRBJ2-7, with D unclear. The V gene lost 2 bases and the J gene lost 5 bases, with 13 bases spanning the gap. CDR3 length: 14 residues. Germline V gives CDR1 MDHEN, CDR2 SYDVKM. As DNA, the CDR3 is TGTGCCAGCAGTTTAACGGGCGAGTTCGACGAGCAGTACTTC. Translation: CASSLTGEFDEQYF.

There are many counts of this clonotype. This sequence joins TRBV5-1 and TRBJ2-7; D unclear. This CDR3 has 13 amino acids. V lost 3 bases and J lost 1, with 8 bases in between. The germline V gene has CDR1 SGHRS and CDR2 YFSETQ. The chain's CDR3 is CASSSENSYEQYF. The CDR3 coding sequence is TGCGCCAGCAGCTCCGAAAATTCCTACGAGCAGTACTTC.

The table lists this clonotype with many counts. The V call is TRBV6-5, the J call TRBJ2-3; D remains ambiguous. Trimming took off 2 bases at V and 3 bases at J, with 6 bases between the two ends. The V gene's germline CDR1 is MNHEY and CDR2 SVGAGI. CDR3 size: 13 residues. CDR3 DNA: TGTGCCAGCAGTTACAGGCCAACAGATACGCAGTATTTT. It translates to CASSYRPTDTQYF.

This clonotype was observed a single time. The chain uses TRBV29-1 and TRBJ2-3; 7 bases are shared with TRBD1. Germline assignment: CDR1 SQVTM and CDR2 ANQGSEA. CDR3 size: 11 residues. V was pared by 5 bases and J by 7 bases, with 3 bases of the junction left unmatched. CDR3 bases: TGCAGCGTTTGGACAGGTTATACGCAGTATTTT. Translating gives CSVWTGYTQYF.

This clonotype was picked up many times. The chain uses TRBV9 and TRBJ1-2, with 10 bases fitting TRBD1. The J segment lost 4 bases and the V segment lost 4 bases, leaving 4 bases of the junction unmatched. This CDR3 is built from 14 residues. The V gene's germline CDR1 is SGDLS and CDR2 YYNGEE. For the CDR3, the DNA is TGTGCCAGCAGCTCCGGGACAGGGGTCTATGGCTACACCTTC. Translation: CASSSGTGVYGYTF.

This clonotype showed up many times. The rearrangement links TRBV12-3 or TRBV12-4 to TRBJ1-1, with TRBD1 identical over 7 bases. The CDR3 has 11 amino acids. The ends lost 5 bases at V and 7 bases at J; junction bases unmatched: 1. CDR3 amino acids: CASSQGVEAFF. The CDR3 nucleotides read TGTGCCAGCAGTCAGGGGGTTGAAGCTTTCTTT.

This clonotype was seen many times. The chain employs TRBV7-3 and TRBJ1-1; D gene unclear. Trimming took 2 bases from V and 1 from J, leaving 5 bases between them. This CDR3 is built from 13 residues. CDR1 SGHTA and CDR2 FQGTGA come from the germline V gene. The DNA of the CDR3 is TGTGCCAGCAGCTTAGGCACGAACACTGAAGCTTTCTTT. This codes for CASSLGTNTEAFF.

This chain joins TRBV20-1 and TRBJ2-3; 9 nucleotides line up with TRBD2. This CDR3 spans 14 amino acids. In germline, CDR1 is DFQATT, CDR2 SNEGSKA (reference sequence). J gave up 4 bases and V 2 bases, and 4 bases lay outside the gene matches. CDR3 DNA sequence: TGCAGTGCTAGACTAGCGGGGTTCGCAGATACGCAGTATTTT. As protein: CSARLAGFADTQYF.

This clonotype was detected a few times. V and J are TRBV6-1 and TRBJ1-5; D gene unclear. This CDR3 spans 11 amino acids. Per the germline V gene, CDR1 is MNHNS and CDR2 is SASEGT. V was shortened by 2 bases and J by 9 bases, with 5 bases between the two germline ends. CDR3 in amino acids: CASSEMRPQHF. In DNA, the CDR3 is TGTGCCAGCAGTGAAATGAGGCCCCAGCATTTT.

V and J are TRBV9 and TRBJ2-3; 8 bases map to TRBD2. Per germline, CDR1 SGDLS and CDR2 YYNGEE. Trimming took 0 bases from V and 5 from J; bases not matched to a gene: 8. CDR3 length: 16 residues. CDR3 region: CASSVDGGGGIDTQYF. The CDR3 region has the DNA TGTGCCAGCAGCGTAGATGGGGGCGGGGGGATAGATACGCAGTATTTT.

This clonotype was counted ten times or more. The gene calls are TRBV4-1 and TRBJ1-6; D ambiguous. Germline CDR1 reads MGHRA; CDR2 reads YSYEKL. This CDR3 spans 14 amino acids. V lost 0 bases to trimming and J lost 5 bases, with 5 bases between them. The CDR3 protein is CASSQEPDNSPLHF. The DNA for the CDR3 is TGCGCCAGCAGCCAAGAGCCAGATAATTCACCCCTCCACTTT.

This clonotype was seen ten or more times. The chain employs TRBV6-5 and TRBJ2-7; 10 bases are a match to TRBD1. This CDR3 is 15 amino acids long. Trimming removed 6 bases from V and 1 base from J; junction bases left unmatched: 6. Looked up from germline, CDR1 is MNHEY and CDR2 is SVGAGI. As DNA, the CDR3 is TGTGCCAGCAGGGGGGACAGGGGTGGTTCCTACGAGCAGTACTTC. Its translation: CASRGDRGGSYEQYF.

This clonotype was recorded at least ten times. J is TRBJ2-3 and V is TRBV6-1, with TRBD2 matching over 9 bases. The CDR3 has 14 amino acids. The J segment lost 2 bases and the V segment lost 10 bases, leaving 7 bases of the junction unmatched. The germline V gene encodes CDR1 MNHNS and CDR2 SASEGT. The CDR3 bases are TGTGCCATCGGGACTAGCAGCTTCACAGATACGCAGTATTTT. This encodes CAIGTSSFTDTQYF.

This clonotype was counted between two and nine times. V gene TRBV12-3 or TRBV12-4 combines with J gene TRBJ2-3; D is unresolved. Trimming shortened V by 5 bases and J by 2 bases, and 5 bases separated the two germline ends. The CDR3 length is 12 residues. The CDR3 nucleotides are TGTGCCAGCAGTCCGACCACAGATACGCAGTATTTT. It codes for CASSPTTDTQYF.

The V gene is TRBV12-3 or TRBV12-4, the J gene TRBJ1-2; 7 bases map to TRBD1. V shed 3 bases, J shed 6 bases, and the junction held 4 bases outside the gene matches. The CDR3 is 13 residues long. CDR3 sequence reads: CASSFNRGDGYTF. The DNA for the CDR3 is TGTGCCAGCAGTTTCAACAGGGGAGATGGCTACACCTTC.

The CDR3 sequence is CSATDINQETQYF. The CDR3 nucleotides read TGCAGTGCTACGGACATCAATCAAGAGACCCAGTACTTC. The J gene is TRBJ2-5, the V gene TRBV20-1, with D perhaps matching TRBD1 (5 bases). CDR3 length: 13 amino acids. V lost 4 bases to trimming and J lost 2 bases, with 11 bases between them. The germline V gene encodes CDR1 DFQATT and CDR2 SNEGSKA (reference sequence).

In its sample, this clonotype was seen many times. The chain has TRBV3-1 and TRBJ2-7, with D perhaps TRBD1 (5 bases). CDR3 length equals 15 residues. V was trimmed by 6 bases and J by 1 base, leaving 16 bases between them. Germline CDR1 LGHDT, CDR2 YNNKEL (reference sequence). Written as DNA, the CDR3 is TGTGCCAGCAGACCGCTCCGACAGCTTTCCTACGAGCAGTACTTC. Residues: CASRPLRQLSYEQYF.

The chain links TRBV5-1 to TRBJ1-1; no clear D gene. This CDR3 has 13 amino acids. V gave up 0 bases and J gave up 6 bases, with 9 bases separating them. Germline V lookup: CDR1 SGHRS, CDR2 YFSETQ. The CDR3 sequence is CASSLAQVPEAFF. CDR3 DNA: TGCGCCAGCAGCTTGGCCCAGGTTCCTGAAGCTTTCTTT.